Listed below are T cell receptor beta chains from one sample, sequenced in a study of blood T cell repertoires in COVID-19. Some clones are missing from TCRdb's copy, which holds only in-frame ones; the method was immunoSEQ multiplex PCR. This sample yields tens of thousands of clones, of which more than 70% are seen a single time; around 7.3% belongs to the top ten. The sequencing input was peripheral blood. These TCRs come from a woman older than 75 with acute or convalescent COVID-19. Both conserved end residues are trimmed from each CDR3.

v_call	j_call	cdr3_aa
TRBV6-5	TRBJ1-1	ASSYSIRTGVLKAF
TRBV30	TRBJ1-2	AWGDRDSGYT
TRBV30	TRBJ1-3	AWSVRGAYTIY
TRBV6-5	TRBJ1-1	ASRLTDQNTEAF
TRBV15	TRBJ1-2	ATRPDRGPNYGYT
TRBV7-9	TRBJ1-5	ASSGQGAHQPQH
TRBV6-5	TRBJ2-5	ATEERGAGETQY
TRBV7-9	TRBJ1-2	ASSLARGGVAEVT
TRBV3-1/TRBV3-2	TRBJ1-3	ASSHGGQAGDTIY
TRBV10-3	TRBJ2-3	AISESKSQGQNTQY
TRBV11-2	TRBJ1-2	ASSLDQVVYGYT
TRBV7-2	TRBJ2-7	ASSPTREGYEQY
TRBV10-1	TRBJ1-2	ASSESLNYGYT
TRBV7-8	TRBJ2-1	ASSHGLASDEQF
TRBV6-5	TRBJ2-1	ASSSRGSYNEQF
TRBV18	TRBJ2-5	ASSPQGGPWETQY
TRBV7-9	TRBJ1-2	ASSFRGESDGYT
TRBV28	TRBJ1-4	ASSLDSIFATNEKLF
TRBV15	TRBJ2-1	ATSRTKQNEQF
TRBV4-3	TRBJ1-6	ASSQGGTLAPLH
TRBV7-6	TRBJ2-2	ASSLRRGPNTGELF
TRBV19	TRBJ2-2	ASNDRGHTGELF
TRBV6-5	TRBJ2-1	ASRGLYNEQF
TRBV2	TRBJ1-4	ASSGTAPNEKLF
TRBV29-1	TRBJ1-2	SGGDTGSYGYT
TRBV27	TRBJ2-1	ASSSSGSNNEQF
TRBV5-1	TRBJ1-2	ASSPEAGPQRGYT
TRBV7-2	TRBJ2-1	ASSLVEGSYNEQF
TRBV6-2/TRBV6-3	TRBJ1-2	ASNPTDRGQRQAYGYT
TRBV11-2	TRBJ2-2	ASSSPGLFNTGELF
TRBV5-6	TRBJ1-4	AGSRRTGVGEKLF
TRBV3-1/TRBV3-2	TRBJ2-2	ASSQRTSGRGTGELF
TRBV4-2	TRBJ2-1	ASSQDPPGSPLTGEQF
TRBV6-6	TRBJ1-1	ASSEGGGWKTEAF
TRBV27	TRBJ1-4	ASRGSGTPNEKLF
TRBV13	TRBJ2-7	ASSQTRGLTYEQY
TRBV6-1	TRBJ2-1	ASSEVWGTGNEQF
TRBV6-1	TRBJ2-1	ASSEFEGQGFNEQF
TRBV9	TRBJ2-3	ASSPGLAGGQFTDTQY